These T cell receptor beta chains were read from a single sample in a study of blood T cells in healthy people across ages. Via MiXCR, TCRdb re-called the 5' RACE reads, giving one row per CDR3 protein. This sample carries about 680,000 distinct CDR3 sequences, more than 40% of them seen once, and the ten largest clones take about 32%. The sequenced sample consisted of blood. All receptors come from a woman aged 60-75 years in good health. CDR3s include the opening cysteine and the closing phenylalanine or tryptophan. A D gene is named only where the DNA matches it firmly. Where a row states a size, it is once, few, many or the class of an expanded clone; other rows omit it.

j_call v_call clone_size d_call cdr3_nt cdr3_aa
TRBJ2-7 TRBV27 NA NA TGTGCCAGCAGTTCAAGGACACACTCCTACGAGCAGTACTTC CASSSRTHSYEQYF
TRBJ2-1 TRBV4-3 NA TRBD2 TGCGCCAGCAGCCAACAACTAGCGGGAGCCAATGAGCAGTTCTTC CASSQQLAGANEQFF
TRBJ2-6 TRBV9 NA NA TGTGCCAGCAGCGTAGTCAGTACTGGGGCCAACGTCCTGACTTTC CASSVVSTGANVLTF
TRBJ1-1 TRBV4-3 NA TRBD1 TGCGCCAGCAGCCAAGTCCGGACAGGGGTGGACACTGAAGCTTTCTTT CASSQVRTGVDTEAFF
TRBJ2-5 TRBV6-5 NA NA TGTGCCAGCAGCCCCACCCCAGAGACCCAGTACTTC CASSPTPETQYF
TRBJ1-1 TRBV28 NA NA TGTGCCAGCAGGCCAGAGATGAAGGCCAGCCGGCGTGTAGTGGGGCGCCTTGGCGCTTTCTTT CASRPEMKASRRVVGRLGAFF
TRBJ2-3 TRBV10-3 NA TRBD1 TGTGCCACCGCGACAGGGCTTGGCACAGATACGCAGTATTTT CATATGLGTDTQYF
TRBJ1-5 TRBV6-6 NA NA TGTGCCAGCAGTTACTCTAGTGGAACAAATCAGCCCCAGCATTTT CASSYSSGTNQPQHF
TRBJ2-3 TRBV4-3 NA TRBD2 TGCGCCAGCAGCCAAGATCGGCGGGAGGATACGCAGTATTTT CASSQDRREDTQYF
TRBJ2-7 TRBV7-9 NA TRBD1 TGTGCCAGCAGCTTAGTTCTAGGACAGGGGAGCCACGAGCAGTACTTC CASSLVLGQGSHEQYF
TRBJ2-3 TRBV20-1 few NA TGCAGTGCTAAGCAGGGGACAGATACGCAGTATTTT CSAKQGTDTQYF
TRBJ2-1 TRBV28 NA NA TGTGCCAGTAGTTTTGTGAGGTCCTACAGGGGAGGGTCAATGGAGCAGTTCTTC CASSFVRSYRGGSMEQFF
TRBJ2-5 TRBV25-1 NA TRBD2 TGTGCCAGCAGTGAGGGACTAGTCGTGGGGTACCAAGAGACCCAGTACTTC CASSEGLVVGYQETQYF
TRBJ2-6 TRBV29-1 NA NA TGCAGCGTTGCTACTGGGGCCAACGTCCTGACTTTC CSVATGANVLTF
TRBJ2-3 TRBV24-1 once NA TGTGCCACCACCCCAGGGGACCTACGCACAGATACGCAGGATTTT CATTPGDLRTDTQDF
TRBJ1-6 TRBV7-9 NA NA TGTGCCAGCAGCCCATCGTGGGCGGCGACCTATAATTCACCCCTCCACTTT CASSPSWAATYNSPLHF
TRBJ2-7 TRBV7-2 few NA TGTGCCAGCAGCTTAGCCCGGGATCTAGGCGGGCAGTACTTC CASSLARDLGGQYF
TRBJ2-7 TRBV20-1 few NA TGCAGTGCTAGAGATATCGCCACTACCTACGAGCAGTACTTC CSARDIATTYEQYF
TRBJ2-3 TRBV4-2 NA NA TGTGCCAGCAGCCAAAAGCCAGATACGCAGTATTTT CASSQKPDTQYF
TRBJ2-5 TRBV24-1 NA TRBD1 TGTGCCACCAGTGATTTGCAACAGGGGCAAGAGACCCAGTACTTC CATSDLQQGQETQYF
TRBJ2-5 TRBV7-3 NA NA TGTGCCAGCAGCTTACCGGGCCAGTACTTC CASSLPGQYF
TRBJ2-4 TRBV29-1 NA NA TGCAGCCTCCTTCCCCCCAGGGGACGAAACATTCAGTACTTC CSLLPPRGRNIQYF
TRBJ2-7 TRBV10-3 NA TRBD2 TGTGCCATCAGTACGGGACTAGCGGGCTCCTACGAGCAGTACTTC CAISTGLAGSYEQYF
TRBJ1-2 TRBV13 NA NA TGTGCCAGCAGCACTCAAGGGAGGGGGAAATCTAACTATGGCTACACCTTC CASSTQGRGKSNYGYTF
TRBJ2-5 TRBV7-2 few TRBD1 TGTGCCAGCAGCTTCAGAGGGGGCATTTTCGAGACCCAGTACTTC CASSFRGGIFETQYF
TRBJ2-5 TRBV24-1 NA TRBD2 TGTGCCACCACTAGCGGGGACGGGGAGACCCAGTACTTC CATTSGDGETQYF
TRBJ1-1 TRBV15 NA NA TGTGCCACCAGCAGAGATCGTCGACAGACGAACACTGAAGCTTTCTTT CATSRDRRQTNTEAFF
TRBJ2-1 TRBV11-3 NA TRBD2 TGTGCCAGCAGCTTAGGGGTGGGAGGGCGGAATGAGCAGTTCTTC CASSLGVGGRNEQFF
TRBJ2-5 TRBV30 NA TRBD1 TGTGCCTGGAGGATTTGGACAGGGGCCGATTGGGAGCAGTACTTC CAWRIWTGADWEQYF
TRBJ2-7 TRBV20-1 NA TRBD2 TGCAGTGTTCATGAAGCGGGGACTAGCGGGAGTTACGAGCAGTACTTC CSVHEAGTSGSYEQYF
TRBJ2-7 TRBV6-1 few NA TGTGCCAGCAGTCGAACCGCCGGCCTGGGAGTGTCCTACGAGCAGTACTTC CASSRTAGLGVSYEQYF
TRBJ2-1 TRBV7-2 NA NA TGTGCCAGCAGCCGCCCTGGCGGGGAGCACAATGAGCAGTTCTTC CASSRPGGEHNEQFF
TRBJ2-5 TRBV30 NA NA TGTGCCTGGACTGAAAACCAAGAGACCCAGTACTTC CAWTENQETQYF
TRBJ1-2 TRBV20-1 NA NA TGCAGTGCTAGTATCAGAAACGATAACTATGGCTACACCTTC CSASIRNDNYGYTF
TRBJ2-3 TRBV7-3 few NA NA CASGAGRNNEQFFGGPSTDTQYF
TRBJ2-2 TRBV3-1 NA TRBD2 TGTGCCAGCAGCACAACTAGCGCGAACACCGGGGAGCTGTTTTTT CASSTTSANTGELFF
TRBJ2-7 TRBV5-1 NA NA TGCGCCAGCAGCTTTGGGCGTTCACTGCCGACCGAGCAGTACTTC CASSFGRSLPTEQYF
TRBJ2-6 TRBV5-1 NA NA TGCGCCAGCAGCTTGGACGGGGCTGCAAGGGCCAACGTCCTGACTTTC CASSLDGAARANVLTF
TRBJ2-5 TRBV5-6 many NA TGTGCCAGCAGCTTCTCATCGGAGACCCAGTACTTC CASSFSSETQYF
TRBJ2-5 TRBV20-1 NA TRBD2 TGCAGTGCTTCAGGGACTAGCGGGATCAATGAGCAGTACTTC CSASGTSGINEQYF
TRBJ1-2 TRBV6-2/TRBV6-3 few NA TGTGCCAGCAGCCACCCTACAGATGGCTACACCTTC CASSHPTDGYTF
TRBJ1-5 TRBV28 NA NA TGTGCCAGCAGTTTGACTGAATCGCCTCAGCCCCAGCATTTT CASSLTESPQPQHF
TRBJ2-7 TRBV20-1 few NA TGCAGTGTCGACGGCACAGGGACCTACGAGCAGTACTTC CSVDGTGTYEQYF
TRBJ1-1 TRBV29-1 NA NA TGCAGCGTCCTTAAGGCGAACACTGAAGCTTTCTTT CSVLKANTEAFF
TRBJ1-1 TRBV5-1 NA TRBD1 TGCGCCAGCAGCGGGTCACAGGGGTGGAACACTGAAGCTTTCTTT CASSGSQGWNTEAFF
TRBJ2-3 TRBV5-1 NA NA TGCGCCAGCAGCTCGACTAGCACAGATACGCAGTATTTT CASSSTSTDTQYF
TRBJ2-7 TRBV7-2 NA TRBD1 TGTGCCAGCAGCTTCCCCCGGGACAGGGGTAACGAGCAGTACTTC CASSFPRDRGNEQYF
TRBJ2-1 TRBV4-2 NA NA TGTGCTAGCAGCCAAGGAGTAGGGGGGAATTACAATGAGCAGTTCTTC CASSQGVGGNYNEQFF
TRBJ1-2 TRBV7-9 NA TRBD1 TGTGCCAGCAGCTGGGGACAGGACTATGGCTACACCTTC CASSWGQDYGYTF
TRBJ2-1 TRBV6-5 NA NA TGTGCCAGCAGTAAAGCCGGAGCGGATGAGCAGTTCTTC CASSKAGADEQFF
TRBJ2-5 TRBV28 NA NA TGTGCCAGCAGTTCTACAGCTCAAGAGACCCAGTACTTC CASSSTAQETQYF